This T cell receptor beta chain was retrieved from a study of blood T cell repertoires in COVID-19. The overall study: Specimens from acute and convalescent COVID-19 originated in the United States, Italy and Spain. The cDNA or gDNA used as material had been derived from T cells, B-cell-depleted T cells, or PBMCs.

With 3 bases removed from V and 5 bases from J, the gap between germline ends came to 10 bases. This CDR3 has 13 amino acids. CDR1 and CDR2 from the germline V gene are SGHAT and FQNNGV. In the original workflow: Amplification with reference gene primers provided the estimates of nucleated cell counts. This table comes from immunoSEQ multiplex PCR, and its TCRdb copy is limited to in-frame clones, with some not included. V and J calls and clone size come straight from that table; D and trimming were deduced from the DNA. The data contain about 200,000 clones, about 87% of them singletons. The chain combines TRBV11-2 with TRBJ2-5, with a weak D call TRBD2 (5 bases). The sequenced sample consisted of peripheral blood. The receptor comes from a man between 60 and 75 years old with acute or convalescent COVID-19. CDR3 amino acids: CASSFAGGETQYF. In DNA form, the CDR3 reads TGTGCCAGCAGCTTCGCGGGCGGGGAGACCCAGTACTTC.